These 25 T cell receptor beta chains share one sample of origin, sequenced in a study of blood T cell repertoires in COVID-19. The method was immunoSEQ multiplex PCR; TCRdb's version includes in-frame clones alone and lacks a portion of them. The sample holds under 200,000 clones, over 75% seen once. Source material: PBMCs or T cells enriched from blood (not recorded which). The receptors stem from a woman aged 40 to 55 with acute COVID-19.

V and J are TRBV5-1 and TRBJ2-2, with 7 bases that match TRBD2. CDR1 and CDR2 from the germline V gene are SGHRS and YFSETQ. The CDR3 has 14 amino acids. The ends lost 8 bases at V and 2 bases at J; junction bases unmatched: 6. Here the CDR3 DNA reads TGCGCCAGTGAAGCGGGATCCAACACCGGGGAGCTGTTTTTT. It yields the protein CASEAGSNTGELFF. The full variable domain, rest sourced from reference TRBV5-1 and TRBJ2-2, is KAGVTQTPRYLIKTRGQQVTLSCSPISGHRSVSWYQQTPGQGLQFLFEYFSETQRNKGNFPGRFSGRQFSNSRSEMNVSTLELGDSALYLCASEAGSNTGELFFGEGSRLTVL.

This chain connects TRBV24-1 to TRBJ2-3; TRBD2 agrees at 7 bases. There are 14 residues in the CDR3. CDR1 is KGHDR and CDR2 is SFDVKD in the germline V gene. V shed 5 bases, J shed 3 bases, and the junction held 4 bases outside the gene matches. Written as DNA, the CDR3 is TGTGCCACCAGTGGGGCGGGAGCTACAGATACGCAGTATTTT. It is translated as CATSGAGATDTQYF.

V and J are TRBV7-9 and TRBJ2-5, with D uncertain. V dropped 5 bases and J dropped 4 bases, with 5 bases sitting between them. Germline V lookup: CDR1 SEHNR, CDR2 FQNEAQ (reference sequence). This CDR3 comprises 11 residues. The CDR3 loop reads CASSQSETQYF. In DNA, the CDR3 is TGTGCCAGCAGCCAGTCAGAGACCCAGTACTTC.

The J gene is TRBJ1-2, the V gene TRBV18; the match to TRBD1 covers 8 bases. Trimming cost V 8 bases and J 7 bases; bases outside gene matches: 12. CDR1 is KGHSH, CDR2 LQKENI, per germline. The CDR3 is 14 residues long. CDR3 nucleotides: TGTGCCAGCCACCCGGCCCAGGGGGCGTTTGGCTACACCTTC. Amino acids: CASHPAQGAFGYTF. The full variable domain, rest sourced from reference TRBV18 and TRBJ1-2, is NAGVMQNPRHLVRRRGQEARLRCSPMKGHSHVYWYRQLPEEGLKFMVYLQKENIIDESGMPKERFSAEFPKEGPSILRIQQVVRGDSAAYFCASHPAQGAFGYTFGSGTRLTVV.

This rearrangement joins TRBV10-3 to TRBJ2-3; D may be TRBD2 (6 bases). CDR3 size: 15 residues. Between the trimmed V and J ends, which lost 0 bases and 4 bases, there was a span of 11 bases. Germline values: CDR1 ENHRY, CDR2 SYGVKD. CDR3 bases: TGTGCCATCAGTGAGTCCAACGGGAGAGCAGATACGCAGTATTTT. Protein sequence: CAISESNGRADTQYF.

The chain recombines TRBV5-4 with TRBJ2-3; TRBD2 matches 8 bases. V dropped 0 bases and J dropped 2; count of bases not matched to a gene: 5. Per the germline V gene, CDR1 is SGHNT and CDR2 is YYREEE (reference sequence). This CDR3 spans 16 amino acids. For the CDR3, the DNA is TGTGCCAGCAGCTTGGATACGGGAGGGATCACAGATACGCAGTATTTT. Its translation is CASSLDTGGITDTQYF. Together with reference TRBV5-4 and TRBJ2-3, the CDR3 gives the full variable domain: ETGVTQSPTHLIKTRGQQVTLRCSSQSGHNTVSWYQQALGQGPQFIFQYYREEENGRGNFPPRFSGLQFPNYSSELNVNALELDDSALYLCASSLDTGGITDTQYFGPGTRLTVL.

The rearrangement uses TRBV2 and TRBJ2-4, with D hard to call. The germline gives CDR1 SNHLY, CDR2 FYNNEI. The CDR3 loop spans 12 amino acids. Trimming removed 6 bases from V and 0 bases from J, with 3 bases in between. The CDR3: CASSIAKNIQYF. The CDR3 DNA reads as TGTGCCAGCAGCATAGCCAAAAACATTCAGTACTTC. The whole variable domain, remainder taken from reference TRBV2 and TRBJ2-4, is EPEVTQTPSHQVTQMGQEVILRCVPISNHLYFYWYRQILGQKVEFLVSFYNNEISEKSEIFDDQFSVERPDGSNFTLKIRSTKLEDSAMYFCASSIAKNIQYFGAGTRLSVL.

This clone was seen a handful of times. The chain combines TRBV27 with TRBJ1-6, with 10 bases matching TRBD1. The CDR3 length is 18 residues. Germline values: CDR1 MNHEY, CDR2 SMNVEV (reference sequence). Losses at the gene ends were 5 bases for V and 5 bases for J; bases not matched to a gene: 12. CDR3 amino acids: CASSPGQGNLGDNSPLHF. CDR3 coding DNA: TGTGCCAGCAGTCCGGGACAGGGGAACCTAGGGGATAATTCACCCCTCCACTTT.

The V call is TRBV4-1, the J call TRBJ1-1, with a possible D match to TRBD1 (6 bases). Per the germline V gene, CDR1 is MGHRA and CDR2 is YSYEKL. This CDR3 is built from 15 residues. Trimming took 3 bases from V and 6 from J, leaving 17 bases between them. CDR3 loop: CASSHKQGLRAEAFF. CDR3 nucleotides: TGCGCCAGCAGCCATAAACAGGGTTTGAGGGCTGAAGCTTTCTTT.

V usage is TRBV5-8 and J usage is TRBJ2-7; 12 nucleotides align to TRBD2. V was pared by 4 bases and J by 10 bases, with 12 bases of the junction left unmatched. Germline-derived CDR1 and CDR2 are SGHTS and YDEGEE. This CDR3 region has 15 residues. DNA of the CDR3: TGTGCCAGCAGCCCCGGTCGGCTAGCGGGAGGGCGTCAGTACGTC. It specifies CASSPGRLAGGRQYV.

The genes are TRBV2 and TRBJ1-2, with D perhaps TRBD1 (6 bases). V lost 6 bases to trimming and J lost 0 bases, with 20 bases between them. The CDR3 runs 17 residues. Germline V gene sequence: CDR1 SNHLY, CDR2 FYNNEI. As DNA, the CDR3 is TGTGCCAGCAGCAATTCACAGGGTGGAAAGGCTAACTATGGCTACACCTTC. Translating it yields CASSNSQGGKANYGYTF.

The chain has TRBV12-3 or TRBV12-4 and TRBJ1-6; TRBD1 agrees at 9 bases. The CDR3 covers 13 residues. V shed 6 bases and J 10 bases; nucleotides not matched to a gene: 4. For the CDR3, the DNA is TGTGCCAGCAGGGGGACAGGGCCCTCACCCCTCCACTTT. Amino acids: CASRGTGPSPLHF.

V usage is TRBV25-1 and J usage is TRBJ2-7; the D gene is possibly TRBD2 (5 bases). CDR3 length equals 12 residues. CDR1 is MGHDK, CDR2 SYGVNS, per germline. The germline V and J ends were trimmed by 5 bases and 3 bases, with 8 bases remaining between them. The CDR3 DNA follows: TGTGCCAGCAGTTCCGACTACTACGAGCAGTACTTC. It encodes CASSSDYYEQYF.

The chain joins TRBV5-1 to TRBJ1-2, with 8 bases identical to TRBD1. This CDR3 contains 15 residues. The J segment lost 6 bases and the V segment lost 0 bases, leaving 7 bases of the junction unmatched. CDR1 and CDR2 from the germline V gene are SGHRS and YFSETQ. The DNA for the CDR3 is TGCGCCAGCAGCTTGGTAACAGGGGGACCTAATGGCTACACCTTC. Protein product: CASSLVTGGPNGYTF.

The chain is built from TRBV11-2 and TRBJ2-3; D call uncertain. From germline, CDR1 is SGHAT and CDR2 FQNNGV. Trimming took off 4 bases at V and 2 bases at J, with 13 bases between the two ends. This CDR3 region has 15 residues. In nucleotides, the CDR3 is TGTGCCAGCAGCTCAGCCGGGTTTAACACAGATACGCAGTATTTT. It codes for CASSSAGFNTDTQYF.

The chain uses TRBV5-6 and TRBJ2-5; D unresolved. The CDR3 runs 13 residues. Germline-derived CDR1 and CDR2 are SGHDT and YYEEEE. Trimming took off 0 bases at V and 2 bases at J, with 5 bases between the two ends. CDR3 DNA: TGTGCCAGCAGCTTGGGACTGCAAGAGACCCAGTACTTC. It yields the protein CASSLGLQETQYF.

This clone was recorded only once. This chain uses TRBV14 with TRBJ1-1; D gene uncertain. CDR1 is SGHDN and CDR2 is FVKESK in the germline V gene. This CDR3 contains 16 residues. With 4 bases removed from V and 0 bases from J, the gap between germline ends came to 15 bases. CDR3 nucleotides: TGTGCCAGCAGCCCCCGGAGGGTCGTAATGAACACTGAAGCTTTCTTT. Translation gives CASSPRRVVMNTEAFF.

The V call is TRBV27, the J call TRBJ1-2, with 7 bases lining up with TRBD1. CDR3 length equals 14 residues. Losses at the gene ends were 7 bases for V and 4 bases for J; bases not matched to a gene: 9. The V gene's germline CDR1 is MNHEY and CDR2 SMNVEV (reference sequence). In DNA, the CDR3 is TGTGCCAGCAAATACCGGACAGGCTTCTATGGCTACACCTTC. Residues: CASKYRTGFYGYTF.

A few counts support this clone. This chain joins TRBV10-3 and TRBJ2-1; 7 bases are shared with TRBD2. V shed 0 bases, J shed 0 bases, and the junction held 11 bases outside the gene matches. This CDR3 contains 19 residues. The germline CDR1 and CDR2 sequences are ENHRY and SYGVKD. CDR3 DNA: TGTGCCATCAGTGAGTCGAAAGGCGGGAGCGGGATCTCCTACAATGAGCAGTTCTTC. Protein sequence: CAISESKGGSGISYNEQFF.

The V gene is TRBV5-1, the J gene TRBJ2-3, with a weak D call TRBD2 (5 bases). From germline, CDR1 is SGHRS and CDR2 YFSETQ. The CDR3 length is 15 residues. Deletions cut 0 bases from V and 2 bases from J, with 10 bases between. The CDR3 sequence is CASSLGSGYTDTQYF. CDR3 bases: TGCGCCAGCAGCTTGGGGTCGGGATACACAGATACGCAGTATTTT.

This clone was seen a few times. CDR3 amino acids: CATSRAGNRNQPQHF. DNA of the CDR3: TGTGCCACCAGCAGGGCAGGGAATCGAAATCAGCCCCAGCATTTT. The chain has TRBV15 and TRBJ1-5; tentatively, D is TRBD1 (5 bases). This CDR3 has 15 amino acids. Trimming shortened V by 3 bases and J by 4 bases, and 13 bases separated the two germline ends. Looked up from germline, CDR1 is LNHNV and CDR2 is YYDKDF (reference sequence).

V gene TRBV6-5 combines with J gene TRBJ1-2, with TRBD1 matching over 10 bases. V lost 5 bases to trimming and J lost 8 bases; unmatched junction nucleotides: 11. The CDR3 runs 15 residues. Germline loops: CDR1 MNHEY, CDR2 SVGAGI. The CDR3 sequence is CASSQISTGGRGYTF. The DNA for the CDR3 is TGTGCCAGCAGTCAAATTTCGACAGGGGGCAGGGGCTACACCTTC.

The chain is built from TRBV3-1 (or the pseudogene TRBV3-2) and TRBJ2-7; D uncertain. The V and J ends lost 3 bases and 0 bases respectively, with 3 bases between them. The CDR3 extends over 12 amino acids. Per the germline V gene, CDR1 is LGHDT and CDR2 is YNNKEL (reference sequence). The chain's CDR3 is CASSHNSYEQYF. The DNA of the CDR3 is TGTGCCAGCAGCCACAACTCCTACGAGCAGTACTTC.

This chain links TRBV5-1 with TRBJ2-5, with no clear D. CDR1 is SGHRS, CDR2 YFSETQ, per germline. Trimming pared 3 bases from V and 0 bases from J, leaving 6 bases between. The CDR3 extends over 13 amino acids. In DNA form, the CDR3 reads TGCGCCAGCAGCTCCCCCTACCAAGAGACCCAGTACTTC. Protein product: CASSSPYQETQYF.

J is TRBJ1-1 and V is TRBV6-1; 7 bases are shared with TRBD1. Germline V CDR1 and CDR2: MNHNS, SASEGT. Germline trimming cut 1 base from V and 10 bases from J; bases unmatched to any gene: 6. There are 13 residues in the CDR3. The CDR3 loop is CASSEEGAPRAFF. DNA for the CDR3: TGTGCCAGCAGTGAAGAGGGGGCCCCTCGAGCTTTCTTT.